This TCR beta chain was retrieved from a study of cytomegalovirus exposure and HLA in healthy donors. The overall study: The same platform used for the approximately 670 first-cohort repertoires was also used for the 95 to 150 validation repertoires, as a later analysis reported.

Method: immunoSEQ multiplex PCR; TCRdb's copy keeps in-frame clones and lacks some. The table includes over 250,000 clones, about 90% detected once. Study-level results: In vitro experiments confirmed that three CMV-associated chains were specific for CMV antigens.

In this sample, this clone turned up once. Its target is unknown. The sequencing input was PBMCs. The source is a woman aged 25 to 45 in good health and CMV-seropositive.

CDR3: CASRKGAPYGYTF. The CDR3 DNA reads as TGTGCCAGCAGGAAGGGGGCACCCTATGGCTACACCTTC. The chain carries TRBV27 and TRBJ1-2, with 7 bases matching TRBD1. Germline lookup yields CDR1 MNHEY and CDR2 SMNVEV (reference sequence). The CDR3 consists of 13 residues. Unmatched junction bases numbered 5, after V lost 6 bases and J lost 4 bases.